There are a few counts of the clone carrying this T cell receptor (beta chain). Its antigen is still unknown. The data stem from a study of T-cell memory formation after mild COVID-19. Study-wide points: The second-wave clones peaking on day 37 were not confirmed as SARS-CoV-2-specific.

Using its own MiXCR run on the 5' RACE reads, TCRdb lists one record per CDR3 protein. The table lists 550,000 to 600,000 distinct CDR3 sequences, 15% to 20% of them singletons. V was clipped by 0 bases and J by 1 base, with 10 bases between them. The germline gives CDR1 SQVTM, CDR2 ANQGSEA. CDR3 length: 15 amino acids. The sequenced sample consisted of PBMCs or a T cell subset sorted from them (not recorded which). V is TRBV29-1 and J is TRBJ1-5; unclear D gene. This TCR derives from an adult woman who had mild COVID-19 (a few samples of this study predate the infection). Cell type and time point are not known. The CDR3 region is CSVEERVQSNQPQHF. The CDR3 bases are TGCAGCGTTGAAGAAAGGGTACAGAGCAATCAGCCCCAGCATTTT.